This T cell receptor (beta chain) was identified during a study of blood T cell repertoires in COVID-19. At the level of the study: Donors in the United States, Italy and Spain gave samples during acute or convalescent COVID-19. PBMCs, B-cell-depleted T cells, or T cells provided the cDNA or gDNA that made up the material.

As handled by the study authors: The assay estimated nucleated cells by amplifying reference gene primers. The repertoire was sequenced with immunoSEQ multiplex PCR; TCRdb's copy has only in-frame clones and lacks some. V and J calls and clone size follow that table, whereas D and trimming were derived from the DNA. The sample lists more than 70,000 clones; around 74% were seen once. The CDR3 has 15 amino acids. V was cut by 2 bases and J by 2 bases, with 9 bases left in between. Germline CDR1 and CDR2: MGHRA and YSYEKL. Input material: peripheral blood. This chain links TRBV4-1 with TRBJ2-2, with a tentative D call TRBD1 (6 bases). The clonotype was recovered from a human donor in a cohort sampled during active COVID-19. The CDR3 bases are TGCGCCAGCAGCCAACCCGGGACAAACACCGGGGAGCTGTTTTTT. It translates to CASSQPGTNTGELFF.